These 16 T cell receptor beta chains came from one sample sequenced in a study of blood T cell repertoires in COVID-19. Data came from immunoSEQ multiplex PCR; TCRdb stores just in-frame clones and leaves some out. The table includes some 220,000 clones, around 80% detected once. Specimen: peripheral blood. The receptor set was obtained from a human donor in a cohort sampled during active COVID-19.

This clone came up once. The chain recombines TRBV10-3 with TRBJ1-1; D is perhaps TRBD1 (5 bases). The V and J ends lost 7 bases and 1 base respectively, with 13 bases between them. The CDR3 has 14 amino acids. Looked up from germline, CDR1 is ENHRY and CDR2 is SYGVKD. The CDR3 DNA reads as TGTGCCATCACCACAGGAATCCAGAACACTGAAGCTTTCTTT. This sequence encodes CAITTGIQNTEAFF.

The gene calls are TRBV4-1 and TRBJ2-7; unclear D gene. This CDR3 has 12 residues. Germline loops: CDR1 MGHRA, CDR2 YSYEKL. V lost 1 base and J lost 5, with 6 bases in between. This chain's CDR3 is CASSQARNEQYF. The CDR3 DNA reads TGCGCCAGCAGCCAAGCTAGAAACGAGCAGTACTTC.

This chain uses TRBV28 with TRBJ1-2; a weak D match, TRBD1 (5 bases). The CDR3 has 16 amino acids. V was shortened by 5 bases and J by 3 bases, with 19 bases between the two germline ends. Germline V gene lookup returns CDR1 MDHEN and CDR2 SYDVKM. The CDR3 DNA sequence: TGTGCCAGCAGTAGGGGTACGAGTTTTGGTGACTATGGCTACACCTTC. It translates to CASSRGTSFGDYGYTF.

The chain employs TRBV21-1 and TRBJ1-2; the D call TRBD1 from the table was never checked on the DNA. TRBV21-1 is reported as a pseudogene. CDR3 length: 15 amino acids. CDR3 sequence (DNA): TGTGCCAGCAGCAACTATGGACAGGGAAACTATGGCTACACCTTC. Translated: CASSNYGQGNYGYTF.

The chain employs TRBV6-5 and TRBJ1-2; D uncertain. Trimming left V 6 bases short and J 1 base short, with 12 bases between. Looked up from germline, CDR1 is MNHEY and CDR2 is SVGAGI. The length of the CDR3 is 14 residues. CDR3 in amino acids: CASSPSRDNYGYTF. The CDR3 coding sequence is TGTGCCAGCAGCCCGAGTAGAGATAACTATGGCTACACCTTC.

CDR3 sequence (DNA): TGTGCCAGCAGTCCCCCCGGGATTTGGGCCAACGTCCTGACTTTC. Translating it yields CASSPPGIWANVLTF. The rearrangement joins TRBV28 to TRBJ2-6, with a weak D call TRBD2 (5 bases). The CDR3 is 15 amino acids. Trimming shortened V by 5 bases and J by 5 bases, and 13 bases separated the two germline ends. Germline V gene data show CDR1 as MDHEN and CDR2 as SYDVKM.

This clone has only one observation. The chain joins TRBV7-9 to TRBJ2-3; 9 bases match TRBD2. CDR3 size: 14 residues. Germline CDR1 SEHNR, CDR2 FQNEAQ (reference sequence). V lost 7 bases and J lost 4; bases outside the gene matches: 6. CDR3 amino acids: CASTFGGGADTQYF. CDR3 sequence (DNA): TGTGCCAGCACCTTCGGCGGGGGGGCAGATACGCAGTATTTT.

In its sample, this clone was seen a few times. This chain links TRBV19 with TRBJ1-5; possible D gene TRBD1, 6 bases. V shed 2 bases and J shed 4 bases, with 9 bases lying between them. The CDR3 spans 14 residues. Germline-derived CDR1 and CDR2 are LNHDA and SQIVND (reference sequence). CDR3 amino acids: CASSIIRGNQPQHF. CDR3 DNA: TGTGCCAGTAGTATAATTAGGGGGAATCAGCCCCAGCATTTT.

V is TRBV7-8 and J is TRBJ1-1; TRBD1 matches 7 bases. Germline V lookup: CDR1 SGHVS, CDR2 FQNEAQ. J gave up 2 bases and V 1 base, and 7 bases lay outside the gene matches. The CDR3 loop spans 16 amino acids. CDR3 sequence (DNA): TGTGCCAGCAGCTTAGGGACAGGCCAACCCAACACTGAAGCTTTCTTT. Translated: CASSLGTGQPNTEAFF. Complete variable domain (other parts from reference TRBV7-8 and TRBJ1-1): GAGVSQSPRYKVAKRGQDVALRCDPISGHVSLFWYQQALGQGPEFLTYFQNEAQLDKSGLPSDRFFAERPEGSVSTLKIQRTQQEDSAVYLCASSLGTGQPNTEAFFGQGTRLTVV.

The chain uses TRBV19 and TRBJ1-1; maybe TRBD1 (5 bases). The V end was cut by 7 bases, the J end by 8 bases, with 14 bases between. Germline CDR1 reads LNHDA; CDR2 reads SQIVND (reference sequence). CDR3 size: 12 residues. The CDR3 protein is CASTSGFLEAFF. The CDR3 DNA sequence: TGTGCCAGTACCTCAGGGTTCCTGGAAGCTTTCTTT.

The rearrangement joins TRBV11-2 to TRBJ2-3; tentatively, D is TRBD2 (5 bases). Trimming removed 1 base at V and 4 bases at J, with 12 bases between. Germline CDR1 is SGHAT and CDR2 is FQNNGV. The CDR3 runs to 15 residues. The CDR3: CASSLVWESPDTQYF. The CDR3 coding sequence is TGTGCCAGCAGCTTAGTGTGGGAGTCTCCAGATACGCAGTATTTT.

J is TRBJ2-3 and V is TRBV6-6; 8 bases map to TRBD2. V lost 8 bases to trimming and J lost 7 bases; unmatched junction nucleotides: 14. The CDR3 runs to 15 residues. The germline gives CDR1 MNHNY, CDR2 SVGAGI (reference sequence). CDR3 coding DNA: TGTGCCAGCCTATCTCAAGGCCGGGGGGGGAATACGCAGTATTTT. This codes for CASLSQGRGGNTQYF.

The chain couples TRBV7-9 to TRBJ1-1; TRBD1 matches at 11 bases. This CDR3 contains 15 residues. With 5 bases clipped from V and 4 bases from J, the junction kept 6 bases outside the gene matches. Germline assignment: CDR1 SEHNR and CDR2 FQNEAQ (reference sequence). The CDR3 is CASSGRDRGFTEAFF. The DNA for the CDR3 is TGTGCCAGCAGCGGACGGGACAGGGGGTTCACTGAAGCTTTCTTT.

The chain is built from TRBV6-5 and TRBJ2-7; TRBD1 matches 7 bases. V lost 0 bases to trimming and J lost 0 bases; unmatched junction nucleotides: 5. This CDR3 spans 16 amino acids. Germline assignment: CDR1 MNHEY and CDR2 SVGAGI. CDR3 amino acids: CASSYSLQGTSYEQYF. The CDR3 region has the DNA TGTGCCAGCAGTTACTCCCTACAGGGGACCTCCTACGAGCAGTACTTC.

The chain couples TRBV29-1 to TRBJ2-7, with a tentative D call TRBD2 (6 bases). Germline CDR1 is SQVTM and CDR2 is ANQGSEA. Trimming cost V 4 bases and J 9 bases, with 16 bases left between them. This CDR3 is built from 12 residues. CDR3 in DNA: TGCAGCGTTGTTGTGGGGGGAATCGGGCAGTACTTC. Its protein is CSVVVGGIGQYF.

The V gene is TRBV28, the J gene TRBJ2-5; tentatively, D is TRBD2 (6 bases). This CDR3 has 15 amino acids. The germline V gene has CDR1 MDHEN and CDR2 SYDVKM. V was clipped by 6 bases and J by 5 bases, with 19 bases between them. The CDR3 region is CASRHGGGKSETQYF. The CDR3 bases are TGTGCCAGCAGGCACGGGGGTGGCAAATCCGAGACCCAGTACTTC. Combining the CDR3 with reference TRBV28 and TRBJ2-5 gives the whole variable domain DVKVTQSSRYLVKRTGEKVFLECVQDMDHENMFWYRQDPGLGLRLIYFSYDVKMKEKGDIPEGYSVSREKKERFSLILESASTNQTSMYLCASRHGGGKSETQYFGPGTRLLVL.